Described below is a single TCR beta chain sequence and its context. Cells designated naive CD8 were CD45RO-negative and were positively selected for CCR7, with terminally differentiated effector memory CD45RA+ cells excluded. Donors comprised only Caucasian adults living in Nashville, Tennessee. CDR3 length: 16 residues. Germline CDR1 reads ENHRY; CDR2 reads SYGVKD. V trimming: 5 bases; J trimming: 1 base; junction bases outside the gene matches: 8. Per sorted-subset replicate PCR, input was approximately 180 ng DNA, representing about 30,000 T cell genomes. Produced via immunoSEQ multiplex PCR; TCRdb's table is partial and in-frame only. The sample lists about 750,000 clones, 80% to 95% occurring once. The data belong to a study of shared clonotypes between healthy human individuals. Study details: The study drew on two women and three men aged 18 to 49 as donors.

The sequence derives from a man between 25 and 39 years old in good health. V is TRBV10-3 and J is TRBJ1-2; 9 nucleotides match TRBD1. Sequencing was carried out using naive CD8+ T cells sorted from blood. As DNA, the CDR3 is TGTGCCATCAGTTCCGGGACAGGGACCGATAACTATGGCTACACCTTC. Translation gives CAISSGTGTDNYGYTF.